This TCR beta chain was documented in a study of hypomethylating agent response in myelodysplastic syndrome. On the study more broadly: Of these patients, about six responded (complete response or hematologic improvement) and 4 or 5 did not. General study results and limits: Across all patients and within response groups, hypomethylating treatment left richness, diversity and clonality without significant change.

Profiling relied on immunoSEQ multiplex PCR, and the TCRdb table lists in-frame clones only, not all of them. The sample has about 4,400 clones; 80% to 85% are singletons. Concerning this clone: Its antigen is still unknown.

The CDR3 has 14 residues. CDR1 is MNHNS and CDR2 is SASEGT in the germline V gene. V dropped 0 bases and J dropped 5 bases, with 10 bases sitting between them. The sequences come from bone marrow, collected before or after starting hypomethylating agent treatment for myelodysplastic syndrome (not recorded which). The TCR was taken from a human donor with myelodysplastic syndrome. The chain links TRBV6-1 to TRBJ1-2; D is perhaps TRBD1 (5 bases). CDR3 loop: CASSEAAGRYGYTF. The DNA for the CDR3 is TGTGCCAGCAGTGAAGCGGCAGGGAGGTATGGCTACACCTTC.